This T cell receptor beta chain was documented in a study of OX40 agonist ivuxolimab in advanced cancers. Describing the broader study: Ivuxolimab was a fully human IgG2 agonistic monoclonal antibody targeting the costimulatory receptor OX40 (CD134). Intravenous ivuxolimab was administered to patients every 2 weeks at six dose levels: 0.01, 0.1, 0.3, 1.5, 3 and 10 mg/kg. Of the 50 to 55 dose-escalation patients, hepatocellular carcinoma was present in approximately 20, melanoma in about 15, renal cell carcinoma in 9 and head and neck cancer in 9. In the dose-escalation cohort, 82.7% of patients were male, and the mean age was approximately 55 years, with a range of about 23 to 85. Patients were allowed to have had prior anti-PD-1, anti-PD-L1 or anti-CTLA-4 therapy, and approximately 39% of the dose-escalation patients had been treated with checkpoint inhibitors. Partial responses were achieved by three dose-escalation patients, of whom one had hepatocellular carcinoma and two had cutaneous melanoma. Peripheral TCRbeta sequencing was intended to test whether TCR sequence diversity was altered and clonal T-cell expansion was caused by ivuxolimab. The paper describes the monotherapy dose-escalation part (N of about 47 patients) of the phase I trial of ivuxolimab.

For sequencing of the TCRbeta CDR3 region, genomic DNA was extracted from the sorted cells. The immunoSEQ Assay was used to sequence the TCRbeta CDR3 regions. TCRdb mirrors the immuneACCESS table, restricted to in-frame sequences. Some clones are absent from its copies; in checked studies, under half trace to an unresolved V gene, and the reason for the others is unknown. The sample yields about 22,000 clones; roughly 90% were counted once. The ten largest clonotypes hold around 34% of the sample. Beyond this particular receptor, the publication reports: Antigen specificity was not determined for the clonally expanded peripheral T cells. At doses of 0.1 to 3.0 mg/kg, clonal expansion of both CD4+ and CD8+ blood T cells was observed from baseline to week 6. After ivuxolimab, CD8+ T cells had more expanded clones than CD4+ T cells on average. In the 0.1-3.0 mg/kg groups, partial responders had among the lowest normalized peripheral clonal expansion, particularly in CD8+ T cells. Low levels of normalized T-cell clonal expansion were also shown by some nonresponding patients.

Taken from the germline V gene (reference sequence), the CDR1 and CDR2 loops are MNHEY and SMNVEV. V has 5 bases trimmed and J has 2 bases trimmed; junction bases matching no gene number 5. The CDR3 runs 16 amino acids, cysteine and phenylalanine included. Only the CDR3 region is kept as DNA, spanning 48 bases read in frame from base 1. Regarding this clone: What antigen it recognizes has not been identified. Per-nucleotide qualities are absent, and no much larger clonotype sits a single base away.

The trial excluded patients who had a history of autoimmune disease or were on systemic immunosuppression. Peripheral blood for TCR sequencing was drawn from every dose cohort at baseline, at cycle 4 day 1 and at cycle 7 day 1. The samples were drawn from a first-in-human, open-label, multicenter phase I dose-escalation trial of ivuxolimab. The trial enrolled adults with locally advanced or metastatic head and neck squamous cell, hepatocellular, melanoma or renal cell carcinoma. CD4+ and CD8+ T cells were sorted separately from peripheral blood before TCR sequencing. The receptor comes from an adult with an advanced solid tumor such as melanoma, head and neck, liver or kidney cancer. The chain was built from TRBV27 and TRBJ2-3; 12 central bases correspond to TRBD2. Specimen: CD4+ or CD8+ T cells sorted from blood, collected in a trial of the OX40 agonist ivuxolimab. The CDR3 region: CASSPRLAGDTDTQYF. The DNA is TGTGCCAGCAGTCCCCGACTAGCGGGAGACACAGATACGCAGTATTTT.